Below, 26 T cell receptor beta chains from the same sample are listed, as sequenced in a study of PD-1 blockade in classical Hodgkin lymphoma. The assay was immunoSEQ multiplex PCR, and TCRdb's table has in-frame clones only and misses some. The data contain around 57,000 clones, roughly 86% of them singletons. Documented time point: cycle 4 day 1 (C4D1), after 5 to 7 weeks of nivolumab. Autologous stem cell transplantation was followed by relapse in every patient, and brentuximab vedotin exposure varied. Sequences were derived from peripheral blood mononuclear cells (PBMCs), sampled before the fourth cycle of nivolumab. These TCRs come from a human donor with classical Hodgkin lymphoma.

V usage is TRBV6-1 and J usage is TRBJ2-3; 8 nucleotides agree with TRBD2. The length of the CDR3 is 18 residues. J gave up 5 bases and V 0 bases, and 13 bases lay outside the gene matches. Germline values: CDR1 MNHNS, CDR2 SASEGT. Here the CDR3 reads CASSEAVWGGRSGDTQYF. In nucleotides, the CDR3 is TGTGCCAGCAGTGAAGCTGTTTGGGGCGGGAGGTCGGGAGATACGCAGTATTTT.

This chain connects TRBV4-1 to TRBJ2-7; 7 nucleotides align to TRBD2. J was trimmed by 2 bases and V by 1 base; bases with no gene match: 5. This CDR3 contains 15 residues. Germline V gene lookup returns CDR1 MGHRA and CDR2 YSYEKL. The CDR3 DNA reads TGCGCCAGCAGCCAAGGACTAGCAAGGACCTACGAGCAGTACTTC. Amino acid sequence: CASSQGLARTYEQYF.

This clone was observed a single time. The chain carries TRBV11-2 and TRBJ2-1, with 9 bases that match TRBD2. J lost 3 bases, V lost 4 bases, and 7 bases had no gene match. The germline CDR1 and CDR2 sequences are SGHAT and FQNNGV. The CDR3 totals 16 residues. The CDR3 region is CASSSVAGEGYNEQFF. In DNA, the CDR3 is TGTGCCAGCAGCTCTGTAGCGGGAGAAGGCTACAATGAGCAGTTCTTC.

This rearrangement joins TRBV29-1 to TRBJ2-6; 11 nucleotides match TRBD1. Germline CDR1 SQVTM, CDR2 ANQGSEA. The ends lost 7 bases at V and 0 bases at J; junction bases unmatched: 8. The CDR3 is 17 amino acids. CDR3 sequence reads: CSAPGTGGSSGANVLTF. In DNA, the CDR3 is TGCAGCGCCCCGGGGACAGGGGGGTCCTCTGGGGCCAACGTCCTGACTTTC.

The chain employs TRBV28 and TRBJ1-2; TRBD1 agrees at 7 bases. Germline V gene lookup returns CDR1 MDHEN and CDR2 SYDVKM. Germline trimming cut 3 bases from V and 2 bases from J; bases unmatched to any gene: 12. This CDR3 comprises 17 residues. The CDR3 here is CASSFGRGPKENYGYTF. The CDR3 nucleotides are TGTGCCAGCAGTTTTGGTAGGGGGCCAAAGGAAAACTATGGCTACACCTTC.

Only a few counts were recorded for this clone. The CDR3, as DNA: TGTGCCAGCTCACCGGGACAGGGGAGGCGGGAAGCTTTCTTT. Translated, it gives CASSPGQGRREAFF. The chain has TRBV18 and TRBJ1-1; 10 nucleotides line up with TRBD1. The V gene end was trimmed by 3 bases and the J gene end by 8 bases; junction bases not matched to a gene: 6. The CDR3 totals 14 residues. The germline V gene has CDR1 KGHSH and CDR2 LQKENI.

V and J are TRBV11-3 and TRBJ2-1, with 8 bases that match TRBD2. This CDR3 contains 18 residues. CDR1 and CDR2 from the germline V gene are SGHNT and YENEEA. Germline trimming cut 7 bases from V and 4 bases from J; bases unmatched to any gene: 18. Here the CDR3 reads CASTRRSGGRERYNEQFF. The CDR3 DNA follows: TGTGCCAGCACCCGCAGATCGGGGGGGCGGGAGAGGTACAATGAGCAGTTCTTC.

The chain joins TRBV10-3 to TRBJ2-1; 11 bases agree with TRBD2. With V trimmed by 8 bases and J by 4 bases, 4 bases remained unmatched. Germline values: CDR1 ENHRY, CDR2 SYGVKD. The CDR3 runs to 14 residues. The CDR3 DNA reads TGTGCCATCGCCGGGACTAGCGGTTACAATGAGCAGTTCTTC. Encoded protein: CAIAGTSGYNEQFF.

V gene TRBV27 combines with J gene TRBJ2-3, with D possibly matching TRBD2 (6 bases). V shed 6 bases and J shed 2 bases, with 18 bases lying between them. CDR3 size: 16 residues. Germline CDR1 MNHEY, CDR2 SMNVEV (reference sequence). The CDR3 bases are TGTGCCAGCAGAGGGCCGTGGCTAGCGATCACAGATACGCAGTATTTT. Translated: CASRGPWLAITDTQYF.

This clone was seen once. The chain links TRBV2 to TRBJ2-5; the D gene is possibly TRBD1 (5 bases). Germline CDR1 SNHLY, CDR2 FYNNEI. V was pared by 0 bases and J by 5 bases, with 13 bases between. There are 15 residues in the CDR3. CDR3 sequence: CASSEALRQGETQYF. CDR3 sequence (DNA): TGTGCCAGCAGTGAAGCGCTTAGGCAGGGTGAGACCCAGTACTTC.

The chain couples TRBV5-1 to TRBJ2-7; 10 nucleotides line up with TRBD2. Unmatched junction bases numbered 5, after V lost 4 bases and J lost 1 base. Germline V CDR1 and CDR2: SGHRS, YFSETQ. The CDR3 is 15 amino acids. DNA of the CDR3: TGCGCCAGCAGCGATCTAGCGGGGGATTCCTACGAGCAGTACTTC. Translating gives CASSDLAGDSYEQYF.

Comments on this clone: The junction differs from germline at one of its ends, possibly a read error. The chain joins TRBV7-7 to TRBJ1-6, with D tentatively TRBD1 (6 bases). This CDR3 spans 16 amino acids. Per germline, CDR1 SSHAT and CDR2 FNYEAQ (reference sequence). CDR3 DNA sequence: TGTGCTAGCAGCCTCCAAGGACAGAATAGAAATTCACCCCTCCACTTT. This gives the protein CASSLQGQNRNSPLHF. Combining the CDR3 with reference TRBV7-7 and TRBJ1-6 gives the whole variable domain GAGVSQSPRYKVTKRGQDVTLRCDPISSHATLYWYQQALGQGPEFLTYFNYEAQPDKSGLPSDRFSAERPEGSISTLTIQRTEQRDSAMYRCASSLQGQNRNSPLHFGNGTRLTVT.

V is TRBV6-1 and J is TRBJ2-4, with unresolved D. This CDR3 is 14 amino acids long. The ends were cut back, 2 bases at V and 4 bases at J, with 9 bases in the middle. Germline V gene lookup returns CDR1 MNHNS and CDR2 SASEGT. CDR3 coding DNA: TGTGCCAGCAGTGAATCAGGCCCTAAAAACATTCAGTACTTC. Translated: CASSESGPKNIQYF.

The chain employs TRBV7-2 and TRBJ2-2; 8 bases are shared with TRBD1. J was trimmed by 0 bases and V by 6 bases; bases with no gene match: 3. The germline CDR1 and CDR2 sequences are SGHTA and FQGNSA. This CDR3 is 15 amino acids long. This CDR3 reads CASRRTGPNTGELFF. For the CDR3, the DNA is TGTGCCAGCAGGAGGACAGGGCCGAACACCGGGGAGCTGTTTTTT.

The rearrangement uses TRBV2 and TRBJ1-3; tentatively, D is TRBD1 (5 bases). Deletions cut 3 bases from V and 0 bases from J, with 12 bases between. The germline CDR1 and CDR2 sequences are SNHLY and FYNNEI. The CDR3 sequence is 16 residues long. The CDR3 loop is CASSEGPPVSGNTIYF. The DNA for the CDR3 is TGTGCCAGCAGTGAGGGACCCCCGGTCTCTGGAAACACCATATATTTT.

V usage is TRBV9 and J usage is TRBJ2-5; a possible D gene is TRBD1 (5 bases). The CDR3 is 14 residues long. The germline gives CDR1 SGDLS, CDR2 YYNGEE. Deletions cut 2 bases from V and 5 bases from J, with 13 bases between. This CDR3 is CASSVGRARETQYF. The CDR3 bases are TGTGCCAGCAGCGTTGGCAGGGCTAGGGAGACCCAGTACTTC.

The V gene is TRBV19, the J gene TRBJ2-1; TRBD2 agrees at 12 bases. This CDR3 comprises 13 residues. CDR1 is LNHDA, CDR2 SQIVND, per germline (reference sequence). With V trimmed by 4 bases and J by 9 bases, 1 base remained unmatched. CDR3 residues: CASSKLAGGEQFF. Written as DNA, the CDR3 is TGTGCCAGTAGTAAACTAGCGGGGGGTGAGCAGTTCTTC.

This clone rates as medium-sized. V is TRBV2 and J is TRBJ1-4; tentative D call: TRBD1 (6 bases). The V and J ends lost 6 bases and 8 bases respectively, with 16 bases between them. CDR1 SNHLY and CDR2 FYNNEI come from the germline V gene. This CDR3 has 14 residues. DNA of the CDR3: TGTGCCAGCAGATGGGAGGCAGGGGCGGAAAAACTGTTTTTT. Its translation is CASRWEAGAEKLFF.

This sequence joins TRBV6-1 and TRBJ2-7; D is perhaps TRBD1 (5 bases). Trimming removed 6 bases at V and 1 base at J, with 13 bases between. CDR1 is MNHNS and CDR2 is SASEGT in the germline V gene. The length of the CDR3 is 14 residues. For the CDR3, the DNA is TGTGCCAGCAGGGACAACTGGAGTTCCTACGAGCAGTACTTC. Amino acid sequence: CASRDNWSSYEQYF.

The V call is TRBV10-1, the J call TRBJ2-3; possible D gene TRBD1, 5 bases. CDR3 size: 15 residues. The germline CDR1 and CDR2 sequences are WNHNN and SYGVQD (reference sequence). The V end lost 4 bases, the J end lost 0 bases, and 11 bases lay between the germline ends. CDR3: CASSVGATSTDTQYF. Written as DNA, the CDR3 is TGCGCCAGCAGTGTTGGGGCCACTAGCACAGATACGCAGTATTTT.

The CDR3 protein is CASRRGLAGGDEQFF. The CDR3 nucleotides are TGTGCCAGCAGGCGGGGACTAGCGGGAGGGGATGAGCAGTTCTTC. V is TRBV27 and J is TRBJ2-1; 16 bases agree with TRBD2. The V segment lost 6 bases and the J segment 8 bases; nucleotides outside the gene matches: 4. Germline V gives CDR1 MNHEY, CDR2 SMNVEV (reference sequence). The CDR3 is made up of 15 amino acids.

The rearrangement links TRBV5-1 to TRBJ1-6; no clear D. The CDR3 extends over 12 amino acids. CDR1 and CDR2 from the germline V gene are SGHRS and YFSETQ. V gave up 3 bases and J gave up 5 bases, with 3 bases separating them. CDR3 sequence (DNA): TGCGCCAGCAGCTCTAATAATTCACCCCTCCACTTT. Its protein product is CASSSNNSPLHF.

This clone has a single count. The chain is built from TRBV6-6 and TRBJ1-2; 8 nucleotides line up with TRBD1. Trimming cost V 6 bases and J 2 bases; bases outside gene matches: 5. The germline CDR1 and CDR2 sequences are MNHNY and SVGAGI (reference sequence). The CDR3 loop spans 14 amino acids. CDR3 bases: TGTGCCAGCAGGAACAGGGGGGTCAACTATGGCTACACCTTC. This sequence encodes CASRNRGVNYGYTF.

This sequence joins TRBV7-9 and TRBJ2-7; D is ambiguous. CDR3 length: 13 residues. V dropped 1 base and J dropped 6 bases, with 10 bases sitting between them. CDR1 and CDR2 from the germline V gene are SEHNR and FQNEAQ (reference sequence). CDR3 coding DNA: TGTGCCAGCAGCTTAGATTGGGTAGTCGAGCAGTACTTC. The encoded protein is CASSLDWVVEQYF.

The V and J genes are TRBV19 and TRBJ2-5, with TRBD1 identical over 9 bases. CDR1 and CDR2 from the germline V gene are LNHDA and SQIVND (reference sequence). The CDR3 spans 14 residues. The ends lost 1 base at V and 3 bases at J; junction bases unmatched: 0. The CDR3 loop reads CASSIGQGEETQYF. CDR3 DNA: TGTGCCAGTAGTATAGGACAGGGGGAAGAGACCCAGTACTTC. Full variable domain (outside the CDR3, taken from reference TRBV19 and TRBJ2-5): DGGITQSPKYLFRKEGQNVTLSCEQNLNHDAMYWYRQDPGQGLRLIYYSQIVNDFQKGDIAEGYSVSREKKESFPLTVTSAQKNPTAFYLCASSIGQGEETQYFGPGTRLLVL.

V is TRBV10-3 and J is TRBJ1-4; the D is unclear. The CDR3 covers 16 residues. The V end was cut by 6 bases, the J end by 4 bases, with 18 bases between. The germline gives CDR1 ENHRY, CDR2 SYGVKD. This CDR3 is CAISPFQKGDNEKLFF. CDR3 DNA sequence: TGTGCCATCAGCCCATTTCAAAAGGGAGATAATGAAAAACTGTTTTTT.